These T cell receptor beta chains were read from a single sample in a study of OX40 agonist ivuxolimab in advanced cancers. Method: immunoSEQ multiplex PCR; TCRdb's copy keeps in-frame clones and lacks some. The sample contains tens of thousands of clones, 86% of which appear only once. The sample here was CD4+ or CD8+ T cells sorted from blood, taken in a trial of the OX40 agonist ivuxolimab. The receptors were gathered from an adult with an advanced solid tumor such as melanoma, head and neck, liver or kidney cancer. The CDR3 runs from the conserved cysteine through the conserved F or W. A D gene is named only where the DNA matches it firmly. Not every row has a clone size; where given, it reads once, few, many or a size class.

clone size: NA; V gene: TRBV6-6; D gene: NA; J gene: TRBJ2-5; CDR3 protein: CASSYSDYETQYF; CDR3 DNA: TGTGCCAGCAGTTACTCGGATTATGAGACCCAGTACTTC
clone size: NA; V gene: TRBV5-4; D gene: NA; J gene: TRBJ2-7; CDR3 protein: CASSSRETKYF; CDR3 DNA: TGTGCCAGCAGCTCCCGGGAAACGAAGTACTTC
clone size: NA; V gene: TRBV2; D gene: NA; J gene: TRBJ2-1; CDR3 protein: CASSKGLSSYNEQFF; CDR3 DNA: TGTGCCAGCAGTAAGGGCTTAAGCTCCTACAATGAGCAGTTCTTC
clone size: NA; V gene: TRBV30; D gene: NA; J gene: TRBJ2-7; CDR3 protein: CAWSLKTVSSYEQYF; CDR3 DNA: TGTGCCTGGAGCTTAAAGACCGTGAGCTCCTACGAGCAGTACTTC
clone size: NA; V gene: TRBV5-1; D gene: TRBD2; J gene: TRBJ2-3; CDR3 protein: CASSLDTSGNGDTQYF; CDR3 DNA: TGCGCCAGCAGCCTGGACACTAGCGGGAATGGAGATACGCAGTATTTT
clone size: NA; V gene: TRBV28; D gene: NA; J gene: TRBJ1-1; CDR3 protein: CASSHRVDAFF; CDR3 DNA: TGTGCCAGCAGCCACAGGGTTGATGCTTTCTTT
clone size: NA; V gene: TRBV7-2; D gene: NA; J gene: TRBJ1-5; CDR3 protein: CASSLDRDQPQHF; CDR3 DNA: TGTGCCAGCAGCTTAGATAGGGATCAGCCCCAGCATTTT
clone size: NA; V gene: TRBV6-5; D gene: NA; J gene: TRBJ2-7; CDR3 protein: CASREPGTGKDEQYF; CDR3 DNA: TGTGCCAGCAGAGAACCCGGGACTGGTAAGGACGAGCAGTACTTC
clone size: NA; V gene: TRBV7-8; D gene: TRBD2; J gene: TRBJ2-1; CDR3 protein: CASSSPKPGLGYNEQFF; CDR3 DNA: TGTGCCAGCAGCTCCCCCAAACCGGGACTAGGATACAATGAGCAGTTCTTC
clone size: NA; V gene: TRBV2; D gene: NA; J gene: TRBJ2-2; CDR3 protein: CASRGRGGGTGELFF; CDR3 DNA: TGTGCCAGCAGGGGTCGGGGTGGTGGCACCGGGGAGCTGTTTTTT
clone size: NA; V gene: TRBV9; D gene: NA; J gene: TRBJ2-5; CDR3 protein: CASSVGGWGETQYF; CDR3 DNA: TGTGCCAGCAGCGTAGGGGGATGGGGGGAGACCCAGTACTTC
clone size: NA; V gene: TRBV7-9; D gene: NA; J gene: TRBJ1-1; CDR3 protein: CASSLVTGEAFF; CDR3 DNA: TGTGCCAGCAGCTTAGTTACAGGTGAAGCTTTCTTT
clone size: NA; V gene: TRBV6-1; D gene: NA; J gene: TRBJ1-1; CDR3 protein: CASSEMFGGSGTEAFF; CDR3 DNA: TGTGCCAGCAGTGAGATGTTCGGGGGATCGGGCACTGAAGCTTTCTTT
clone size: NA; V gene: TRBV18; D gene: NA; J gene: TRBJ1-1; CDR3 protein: CASSPPNTEAFF; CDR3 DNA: TGTGCCAGCTCACCACCGAACACTGAAGCTTTCTTT
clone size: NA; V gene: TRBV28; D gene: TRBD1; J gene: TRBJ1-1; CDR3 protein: CASSSKGGYTEAFF; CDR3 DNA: TGTGCCAGCAGTTCGAAAGGGGGCTACACTGAAGCTTTCTTT
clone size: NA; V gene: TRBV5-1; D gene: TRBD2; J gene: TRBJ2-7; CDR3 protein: CASSLLAGEHEQYF; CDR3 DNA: TGCGCCAGCAGCTTACTAGCGGGAGAACACGAGCAGTACTTC
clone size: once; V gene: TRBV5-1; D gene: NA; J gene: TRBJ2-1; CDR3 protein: CASRGEDDEQFF; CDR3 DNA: TGCGCCAGCAGGGGGGAGGACGATGAGCAGTTCTTC
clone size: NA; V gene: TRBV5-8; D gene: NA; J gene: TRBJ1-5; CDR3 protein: CASSTTDSNQPQHF; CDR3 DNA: TGTGCCAGCAGCACTACAGATAGCAATCAGCCCCAGCATTTT
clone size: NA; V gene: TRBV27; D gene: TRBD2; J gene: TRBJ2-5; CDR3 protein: CASSPRLAGGGVEETQYF; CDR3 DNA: TGTGCCAGCAGTCCGCGACTAGCGGGAGGAGGGGTTGAAGAGACCCAGTACTTC
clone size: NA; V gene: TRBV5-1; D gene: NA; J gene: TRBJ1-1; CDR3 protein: CASSRDGGDTEAFF; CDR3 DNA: TGCGCCAGCAGCCGGGACGGCGGCGACACTGAAGCTTTCTTT
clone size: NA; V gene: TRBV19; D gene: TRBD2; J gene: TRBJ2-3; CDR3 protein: CASSMGLAPDTQYF; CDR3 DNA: TGTGCCAGTAGTATGGGACTAGCTCCAGATACGCAGTATTTT
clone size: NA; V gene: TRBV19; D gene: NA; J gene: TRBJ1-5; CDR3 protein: CASSIRDYSNQPQHF; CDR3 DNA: TGTGCCAGTAGTATCAGGGACTATAGCAATCAGCCCCAGCATTTT
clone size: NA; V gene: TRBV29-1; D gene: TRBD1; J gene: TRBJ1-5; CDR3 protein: CSVDPGGGQPQHF; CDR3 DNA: TGCAGCGTAGACCCAGGGGGCGGTCAGCCCCAGCATTTT
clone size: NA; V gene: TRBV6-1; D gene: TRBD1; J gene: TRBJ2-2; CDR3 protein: CASSVTGGNTGELFF; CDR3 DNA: TGTGCCAGCAGTGTGACAGGGGGGAACACCGGGGAGCTGTTTTTT
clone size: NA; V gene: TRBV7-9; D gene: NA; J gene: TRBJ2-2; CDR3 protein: CASNPAGELFF; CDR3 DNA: TGTGCCAGCAACCCCGCCGGGGAGCTGTTTTTT
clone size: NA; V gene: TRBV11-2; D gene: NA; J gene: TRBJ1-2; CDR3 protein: CASSPPGNYGYTF; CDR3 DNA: TGTGCCAGCAGCCCCCCAGGGAACTATGGCTACACCTTC
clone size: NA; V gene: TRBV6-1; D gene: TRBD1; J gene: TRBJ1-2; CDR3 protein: CATHSGTANYGYTF; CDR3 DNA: TGTGCCACTCATTCCGGGACAGCTAACTATGGCTACACCTTC
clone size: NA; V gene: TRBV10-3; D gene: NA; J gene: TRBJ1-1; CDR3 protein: CAISDTRDHEAFF; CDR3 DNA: TGTGCCATCAGTGACACCCGGGACCATGAAGCTTTCTTT
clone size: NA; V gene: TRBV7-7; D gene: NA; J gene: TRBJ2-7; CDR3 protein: CASSLDPGDYEQYF; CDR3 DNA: TGTGCTAGCAGCTTAGATCCGGGGGACTACGAGCAGTACTTC
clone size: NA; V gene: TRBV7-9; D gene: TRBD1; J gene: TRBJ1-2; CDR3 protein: CASSLGGQGRSGYTF; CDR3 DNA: TGTGCCAGCAGCTTAGGTGGACAGGGGCGCTCTGGCTACACCTTC
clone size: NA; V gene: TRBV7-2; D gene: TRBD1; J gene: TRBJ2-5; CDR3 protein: CASFLGQGRETQYF; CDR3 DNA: TGTGCCAGCTTCTTAGGACAGGGGAGGGAGACCCAGTACTTC